These 30 T cell receptor beta chains were sequenced from one sample in a study of T cells in Graves' hyperthyroidism and ophthalmopathy. From RNA transcripts, TCR beta CDR3 regions were amplified. Using the HTBI primer set, a first-round RT-PCR was run on the TCR CDR3. TCRdb reprocessed the multiplex PCR reads with MiXCR, giving one entry per CDR3 protein. The data contain fewer than 350,000 distinct CDR3 sequences, more than 10% of them seen just once; the ten biggest clones take up roughly 7.5%. The material sequenced was blood. Receptors originate from a woman in her thirties with Graves' hyperthyroidism that later progressed to Graves' ophthalmopathy.

This clonotype was detected ten times or more. The chain uses TRBV6-2 or TRBV6-3 and TRBJ1-1; D remains unclear. Trimming pared 5 bases from V and 0 bases from J, leaving 13 bases between. CDR1 and CDR2 from the germline V gene are MNHEY and SVGEGT. The CDR3 has 15 amino acids. CDR3: CASSPLVSMNTEAFF. Written as DNA, the CDR3 is TGTGCCAGCAGTCCGTTGGTCTCCATGAACACTGAAGCTTTCTTT.

The chain is built from TRBV24-1 and TRBJ2-1; no reliable D call. V was pared by 2 bases and J by 5 bases, with 12 bases between. From germline, CDR1 is KGHDR and CDR2 SFDVKD. The CDR3 is 15 amino acids. The CDR3 sequence is CATSDSWETDNEQFF. In DNA, the CDR3 is TGTGCCACCAGTGATTCGTGGGAAACCGACAATGAGCAGTTCTTC.

With regard to this clonotype: One end of the junction does not line up with germline, which may come from a read error. The chain is built from TRBV18 and TRBJ2-5, with 7 bases matching TRBD1. The length of the CDR3 is 12 residues. Germline V lookup: CDR1 KGHSH, CDR2 LQKENI. Here the CDR3 DNA reads TGTGCCAGCTCACCCTTGACAGGGTCCAAACACTTC. Amino acid sequence: CASSPLTGSKHF.

The rearrangement uses TRBV29-1 and TRBJ2-1; D could derive from TRBD1 or TRBD2 (6 bases each). Germline V CDR1 and CDR2: SQVTM, ANQGSEA. V was trimmed by 3 bases and J by 2 bases, leaving 11 bases between them. The CDR3 is made up of 14 amino acids. CDR3 bases: TGCAGCGTTGATGCCGGGGGCGCCTACAATGAGCAGTTCTTC. Its translation is CSVDAGGAYNEQFF.

This clonotype was seen ten or more times. CDR3 nucleotide sequence: TGTGCCAGCAGTGAAGGAGGACTAGCGGGAGGTCTTAGAAATGAGCAGTTCTTC. Its protein is CASSEGGLAGGLRNEQFF. This chain joins TRBV6-1 and TRBJ2-1; the match to TRBD2 covers 14 bases. This CDR3 has 18 amino acids. V was pared by 1 base and J by 7 bases, with 9 bases of the junction left unmatched. The germline V gene encodes CDR1 MNHNS and CDR2 SASEGT.

This clonotype was observed many times. V usage is TRBV12-3 or TRBV12-4 and J usage is TRBJ2-1; 7 bases agree with TRBD1. This CDR3 is 14 amino acids long. V shed 8 bases, J shed 4 bases, and the junction held 8 bases outside the gene matches. The CDR3 sequence: CASGHRGQYNEQFF. The DNA for the CDR3 is TGTGCCAGCGGACATAGGGGACAGTACAATGAGCAGTTCTTC.

Concerning this clonotype itself: A much larger clone sits a single nucleotide away, making a read error possible. The rearrangement joins TRBV2 to TRBJ2-1; 11 bases match TRBD2. J gave up 6 bases and V 7 bases, and 8 bases lay outside the gene matches. The germline gives CDR1 SNHLY, CDR2 FYNNEI. The CDR3 totals 15 residues. The CDR3 nucleotides are TGTGCCAGCATCAGGGGACTAGCGGAGGGCAATGAGCAGTTCTTC. Translation gives CASIRGLAEGNEQFF.

The sample holds many counts of this clonotype. The rearrangement joins TRBV6-2 or TRBV6-3 to TRBJ2-7, with D unclear. The CDR3 has 13 amino acids. V lost 5 bases, J lost 3 bases, and 11 bases lay in between. CDR1 is MNHEY, CDR2 SVGEGT, per germline. This CDR3 reads CASSRGPRYEQYF. CDR3 sequence (DNA): TGTGCCAGCAGTCGCGGACCACGCTACGAGCAGTACTTC.

A note on this clonotype: This sequence may be a read error, since a much larger clone differs from it by one base. The chain has TRBV5-1 and TRBJ2-2; maybe TRBD2 (6 bases). The CDR3 runs to 15 residues. Per the germline V gene, CDR1 is SGHRS and CDR2 is YFSETQ. CDR3 residues: CASSLVAANTGKLFF. CDR3 DNA sequence: TGCGCCAGCAGCTTGGTAGCGGCGAACACCGGGAAGCTGTTTTTT.

J is TRBJ1-2 and V is TRBV6-1; 7 nucleotides align to TRBD1. This CDR3 region has 16 residues. The V gene's germline CDR1 is MNHNS and CDR2 SASEGT. V lost 5 bases and J lost 3; bases outside the gene matches: 12. The CDR3 DNA reads TGTGCCAGCAGTTACCTAGGGACAGCCGAGGACTATGGCTACACCTTC. Its protein is CASSYLGTAEDYGYTF.

In this sample, this clonotype turned up many times. V and J are TRBV7-3 and TRBJ2-4, with a possible D match to TRBD2 (5 bases). Looked up from germline, CDR1 is SGHTA and CDR2 is FQGTGA. Deletions cut 9 bases from V and 8 bases from J, with 17 bases between. The CDR3 has 13 residues. The DNA for the CDR3 is TGTGCCAGTTCACCCGGAGGCGCGGACATTCAGTACTTC. Protein: CASSPGGADIQYF.

The gene calls are TRBV6-6 and TRBJ1-5; D perhaps matches TRBD1 (6 bases). This CDR3 is built from 14 residues. The germline gives CDR1 MNHNY, CDR2 SVGAGI (reference sequence). V was shortened by 2 bases and J by 4 bases, with 9 bases between the two germline ends. The CDR3 nucleotides are TGTGCCAGCAGTTACAGGGGGGATAATCAGCCCCAGCATTTT. This codes for CASSYRGDNQPQHF.

The table lists this clonotype with many counts. The chain employs TRBV29-1 and TRBJ2-7, with TRBD1 as a possible D gene (6 bases). The CDR3 covers 14 residues. Germline lookup yields CDR1 SQVTM and CDR2 ANQGSEA. V was cut by 7 bases and J by 4 bases, with 20 bases left in between. The DNA of the CDR3 is TGCAGCGCCACAGGGCCCCAATACTCTTACGAGCAGTACTTC. Protein sequence: CSATGPQYSYEQYF.

This clonotype was recorded at least ten times. This chain uses TRBV6-1 with TRBJ2-5; D call uncertain. Germline V gene data show CDR1 as MNHNS and CDR2 as SASEGT. The CDR3 has 14 amino acids. Trimming took off 6 bases at V and 8 bases at J, with 19 bases between the two ends. The CDR3 DNA sequence: TGTGCCAGCAGCACCCGGACGGCACGTGACACCCAGTACTTC. Translating gives CASSTRTARDTQYF.

Ten or more counts support this clonotype. The chain joins TRBV28 to TRBJ2-3, with 8 bases fitting TRBD2. Trimming took 2 bases from V and 4 from J; bases not matched to a gene: 5. The CDR3 has 15 amino acids. The V gene's germline CDR1 is MDHEN and CDR2 SYDVKM. The CDR3 region is CASSLDGRAPDTQYF. Here the CDR3 DNA reads TGTGCCAGCAGTTTAGACGGGAGGGCCCCAGATACGCAGTATTTT.

Notes on this clonotype: The junction departs from germline at one end; a sequencing error may be responsible. This chain joins TRBV7-6 and TRBJ2-3; the D is unclear. The CDR3 length is 19 residues. The germline V gene has CDR1 SGHVS and CDR2 FNYEAQ. As DNA, the CDR3 is TGTGCCGGCAGCTTATTTGGCGTCACGTCGGTCCAAAGCACAGATACGCAGTATTTT. It encodes CAGSLFGVTSVQSTDTQYF. Combining the CDR3 with reference TRBV7-6 and TRBJ2-3 gives the whole variable domain GAGVSQSPRYKVTKRGQDVALRCDPISGHVSLYWYRQALGQGPEFLTYFNYEAQQDKSGLPNDRFSAERPEGSISTLTIQRTEQRDSAMYRCAGSLFGVTSVQSTDTQYFGPGTRLTVL.

The J gene is TRBJ2-7, the V gene TRBV6-6; TRBD1 aligns across 10 bases. Germline CDR1 is MNHNY and CDR2 is SVGAGI (reference sequence). V was pared by 0 bases and J by 7 bases, with 6 bases of the junction left unmatched. The CDR3 runs to 15 residues. The CDR3 spells CASSYSGQGKGEQYF. CDR3 coding DNA: TGTGCCAGCAGTTACTCGGGACAGGGGAAGGGGGAGCAGTACTTC.

Only a few counts were recorded for this clonotype. The genes are TRBV5-6 and TRBJ1-4, with 7 bases lining up with TRBD1. This CDR3 spans 13 amino acids. The V gene end was trimmed by 4 bases and the J gene end by 8 bases; junction bases not matched to a gene: 5. CDR1 and CDR2 from the germline V gene are SGHDT and YYEEEE. The CDR3: CASSPRQGEKLFF. In DNA form, the CDR3 reads TGTGCCAGCAGCCCAAGACAGGGCGAAAAACTGTTTTTT.

This clonotype was detected many times. The J gene is TRBJ2-7, the V gene TRBV11-2; no reliable D call. V was cut by 1 base and J by 2 bases, with 9 bases left in between. CDR3 length equals 14 residues. Germline V gene lookup returns CDR1 SGHAT and CDR2 FQNNGV. The CDR3 DNA sequence: TGTGCCAGCAGCTTAGCAGCAGGCGCCTACGAGCAGTACTTC. Protein product: CASSLAAGAYEQYF.

Ten or more counts support this clonotype. The chain employs TRBV11-2 and TRBJ2-7; D is uncertain. The V gene's germline CDR1 is SGHAT and CDR2 FQNNGV. Trimming took 3 bases from V and 2 from J, leaving 14 bases between them. The CDR3 is made up of 15 amino acids. The CDR3 sequence: CASSFPASGAYEQYF. Here the CDR3 DNA reads TGTGCCAGCAGCTTTCCTGCAAGTGGAGCCTACGAGCAGTACTTC.

This clonotype has at least ten counts. This rearrangement joins TRBV2 to TRBJ1-2; 11 bases agree with TRBD1. The CDR3 has 13 residues. J lost 6 bases, V lost 8 bases, and 5 bases had no gene match. In germline, CDR1 is SNHLY, CDR2 FYNNEI. The CDR3 DNA follows: TGTGCCAGCGGGCAGGACAGGGGGCATGGCTACACCTTC. Protein sequence: CASGQDRGHGYTF.

This clonotype occurred many times. The rearrangement links TRBV6-5 to TRBJ1-5, with no clear D. Germline CDR1 is MNHEY and CDR2 is SVGAGI. Trimming removed 0 bases at V and 8 bases at J, with 20 bases between. The CDR3 length is 17 residues. CDR3 DNA sequence: TGTGCCAGCAGTTACTCGAAGGGCGGAGGGCGTACGGAGCCCCAGCATTTT. Amino acids: CASSYSKGGGRTEPQHF.

This clonotype was found many times. The rearrangement uses TRBV18 and TRBJ2-2; TRBD1 is a possible D gene (5 bases). The CDR3 is 14 residues long. The germline CDR1 and CDR2 sequences are KGHSH and LQKENI. V was shortened by 1 base and J by 3 bases, with 6 bases between the two germline ends. CDR3 region: CASSPRRDTGELFF. The CDR3 DNA reads TGTGCCAGCTCACCACGCAGGGACACCGGGGAGCTGTTTTTT.

This chain connects TRBV11-2 to TRBJ2-5; the match to TRBD2 covers 10 bases. V shed 3 bases, J shed 0 bases, and the junction held 4 bases outside the gene matches. The V gene's germline CDR1 is SGHAT and CDR2 FQNNGV. This CDR3 has 16 residues. In nucleotides, the CDR3 is TGTGCCAGCAGCTTGGGTCTAGCGGGGGACCAAGAGACCCAGTACTTC. This sequence encodes CASSLGLAGDQETQYF.

The rearrangement links TRBV19 to TRBJ2-1, with D possibly matching TRBD2 (6 bases). Germline V CDR1 and CDR2: LNHDA, SQIVND (reference sequence). The germline V and J ends were trimmed by 3 bases and 15 bases, with 15 bases remaining between them. There are 12 residues in the CDR3. The chain's CDR3 is CASSISGGFTFF. DNA for the CDR3: TGTGCCAGTAGTATCAGCGGAGGGTTCACGTTCTTC.

This clonotype was seen many times. A read error may produce the germline difference seen at one junction end. The chain has TRBV11-3 and TRBJ2-7; 7 bases agree with TRBD1. The germline gives CDR1 SGHNT, CDR2 YENEEA. The CDR3 totals 14 residues. The CDR3: CASSPGDSTYGQYF. For the CDR3, the DNA is TGTGCCAGCAGCCCAGGGGACAGTACCTACGGGCAGTACTTC.

This clonotype was found many times. The chain uses TRBV7-9 and TRBJ2-5, with 10 bases fitting TRBD1. With V trimmed by 5 bases and J by 4 bases, 7 bases remained unmatched. CDR1 is SEHNR and CDR2 is FQNEAQ in the germline V gene (reference sequence). The length of the CDR3 is 15 residues. CDR3 sequence reads: CASSPVDRGLETQYF. As DNA, the CDR3 is TGTGCCAGCAGCCCGGTCGACAGGGGGCTAGAGACCCAGTACTTC.

This clonotype showed up many times. The chain carries TRBV27 and TRBJ1-5; 8 bases fit TRBD1. This CDR3 has 14 residues. Germline lookup yields CDR1 MNHEY and CDR2 SMNVEV (reference sequence). V shed 8 bases and J 1 base; nucleotides not matched to a gene: 4. CDR3: CASADRGSNQPQHF. CDR3 coding DNA: TGTGCCAGCGCTGACAGGGGAAGCAATCAGCCCCAGCATTTT.

The gene calls are TRBV18 and TRBJ1-1, with D possibly matching TRBD1 (5 bases). CDR3 length: 13 residues. V gave up 4 bases and J gave up 5 bases, with 11 bases separating them. Germline V gene lookup returns CDR1 KGHSH and CDR2 LQKENI. CDR3 DNA: TGTGCCAGCTCACAGGGGAGAGAAACTGAAGCTTTCTTT. Translated, it gives CASSQGRETEAFF.

This clonotype was seen many times. The chain employs TRBV10-3 and TRBJ2-2, with D perhaps matching TRBD1 (6 bases). V was trimmed by 4 bases and J by 5 bases, leaving 11 bases between them. The germline V gene encodes CDR1 ENHRY and CDR2 SYGVKD. The CDR3 sequence is 14 residues long. CDR3 protein: CAISGAGETGELFF. The CDR3 region has the DNA TGTGCCATCAGTGGGGCAGGGGAGACCGGGGAGCTGTTTTTT.